This T cell receptor (beta chain) was identified during a study of Ad26.COV2.S vaccination and SARS-CoV-2 variants. Study-wide results and limits: Vaccine and placebo groups showed comparable non-spike TCR breadth.

On this clone itself: What it binds is unknown.

Clones were read by immunoSEQ multiplex PCR, and TCRdb kept only the in-frame ones, dropping some. The profile shows 180,000 or so clones, roughly nine tenths of them singletons. The sample in question was peripheral blood, obtained after recovery from COVID-19. The receptor was derived from a human donor who had recovered from COVID-19.

The CDR3 here is CSVPSGGGQRAFGDTQYF. In DNA form, the CDR3 reads TGCAGCGTCCCCTCGGGAGGCGGCCAGCGCGCCTTTGGAGATACGCAGTATTTT. The chain links TRBV29-1 to TRBJ2-3, with 7 bases fitting TRBD2. Germline V gene sequence: CDR1 SQVTM, CDR2 ANQGSEA. CDR3 length equals 18 residues. V dropped 6 bases and J dropped 5; count of bases not matched to a gene: 23.